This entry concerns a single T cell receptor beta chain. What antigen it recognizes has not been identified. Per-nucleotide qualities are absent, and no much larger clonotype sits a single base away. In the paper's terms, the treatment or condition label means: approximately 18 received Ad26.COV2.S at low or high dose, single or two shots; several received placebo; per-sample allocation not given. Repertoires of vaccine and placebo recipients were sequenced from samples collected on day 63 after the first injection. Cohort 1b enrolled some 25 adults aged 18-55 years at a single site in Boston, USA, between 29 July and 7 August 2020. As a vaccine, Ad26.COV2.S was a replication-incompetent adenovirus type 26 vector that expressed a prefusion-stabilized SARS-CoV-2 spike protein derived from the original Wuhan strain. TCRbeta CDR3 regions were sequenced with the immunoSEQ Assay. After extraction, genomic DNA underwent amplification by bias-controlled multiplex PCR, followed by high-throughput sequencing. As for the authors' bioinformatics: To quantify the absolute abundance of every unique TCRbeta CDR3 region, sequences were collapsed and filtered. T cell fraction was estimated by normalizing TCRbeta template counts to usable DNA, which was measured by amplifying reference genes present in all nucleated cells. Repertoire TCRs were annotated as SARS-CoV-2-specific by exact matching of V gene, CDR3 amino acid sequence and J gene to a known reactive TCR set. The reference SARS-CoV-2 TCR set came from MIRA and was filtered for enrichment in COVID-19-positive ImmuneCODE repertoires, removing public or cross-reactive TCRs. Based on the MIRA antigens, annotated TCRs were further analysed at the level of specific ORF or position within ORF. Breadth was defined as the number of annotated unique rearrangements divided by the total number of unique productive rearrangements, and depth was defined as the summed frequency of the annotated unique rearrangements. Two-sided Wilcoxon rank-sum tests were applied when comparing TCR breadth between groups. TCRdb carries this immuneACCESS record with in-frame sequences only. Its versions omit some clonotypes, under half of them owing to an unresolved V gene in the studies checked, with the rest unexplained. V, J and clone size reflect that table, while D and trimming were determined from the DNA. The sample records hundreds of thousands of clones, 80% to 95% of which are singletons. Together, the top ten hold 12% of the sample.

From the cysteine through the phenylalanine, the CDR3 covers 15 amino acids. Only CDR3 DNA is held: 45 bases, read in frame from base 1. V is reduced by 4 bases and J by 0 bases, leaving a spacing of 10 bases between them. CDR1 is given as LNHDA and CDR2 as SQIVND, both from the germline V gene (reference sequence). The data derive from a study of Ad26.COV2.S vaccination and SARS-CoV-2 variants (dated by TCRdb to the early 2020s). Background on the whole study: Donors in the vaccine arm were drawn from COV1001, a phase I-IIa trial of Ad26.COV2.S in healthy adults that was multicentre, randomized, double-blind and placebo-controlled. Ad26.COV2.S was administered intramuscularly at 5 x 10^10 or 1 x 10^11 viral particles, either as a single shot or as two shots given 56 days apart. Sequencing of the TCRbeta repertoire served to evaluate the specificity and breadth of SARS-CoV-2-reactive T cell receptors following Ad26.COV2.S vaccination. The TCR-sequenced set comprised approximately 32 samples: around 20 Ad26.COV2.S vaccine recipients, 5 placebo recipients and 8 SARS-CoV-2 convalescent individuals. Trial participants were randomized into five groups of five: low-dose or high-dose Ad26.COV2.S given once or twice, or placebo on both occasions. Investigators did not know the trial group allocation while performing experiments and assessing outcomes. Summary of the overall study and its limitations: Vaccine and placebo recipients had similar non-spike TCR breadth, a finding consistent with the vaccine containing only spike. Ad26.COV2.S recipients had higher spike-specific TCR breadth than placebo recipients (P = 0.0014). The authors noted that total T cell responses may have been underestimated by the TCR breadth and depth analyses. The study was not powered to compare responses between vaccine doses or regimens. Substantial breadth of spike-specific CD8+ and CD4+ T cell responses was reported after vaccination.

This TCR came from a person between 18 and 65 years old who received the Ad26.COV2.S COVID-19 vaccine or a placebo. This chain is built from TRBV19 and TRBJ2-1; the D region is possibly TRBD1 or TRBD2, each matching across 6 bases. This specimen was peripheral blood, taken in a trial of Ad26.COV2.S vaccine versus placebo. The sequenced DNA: TGTGCCAGTAGTAAAGGGGGGAGCTCCTACAATGAGCAGTTCTTC. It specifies CASSKGGSSYNEQFF.